This entry describes one TCR beta chain. V lost 4 bases, J lost 8 bases, and 9 bases lay in between. The CDR3 consists of 12 residues. The germline V gene encodes CDR1 ENHRY and CDR2 SYGVKD. Cohort assignment relied on participant-reported clinical history. The sample is drawn from a study of blood T cell repertoires in COVID-19. Overall study context: Recovered status in Cohort 3 required two negative PCRs, clearance, or symptom resolution.

Generated by immunoSEQ multiplex PCR, the TCRdb table keeps only in-frame clones and is missing some. The sample lists hundreds of thousands of clones; 70% to 90% were seen once. The sequence was collected from a man aged 35 to 55 in a cohort exposed to, infected with or recovered from COVID-19 (not recorded which). Sequenced sample: PBMCs or T cells enriched from blood (not recorded which). The genes are TRBV10-3 and TRBJ2-1; TRBD2 is a possible D gene (5 bases). CDR3 DNA sequence: TGTGCCATCAGTGGGACTGGATATGAGCAGTTCTTC. Amino acid sequence: CAISGTGYEQFF.